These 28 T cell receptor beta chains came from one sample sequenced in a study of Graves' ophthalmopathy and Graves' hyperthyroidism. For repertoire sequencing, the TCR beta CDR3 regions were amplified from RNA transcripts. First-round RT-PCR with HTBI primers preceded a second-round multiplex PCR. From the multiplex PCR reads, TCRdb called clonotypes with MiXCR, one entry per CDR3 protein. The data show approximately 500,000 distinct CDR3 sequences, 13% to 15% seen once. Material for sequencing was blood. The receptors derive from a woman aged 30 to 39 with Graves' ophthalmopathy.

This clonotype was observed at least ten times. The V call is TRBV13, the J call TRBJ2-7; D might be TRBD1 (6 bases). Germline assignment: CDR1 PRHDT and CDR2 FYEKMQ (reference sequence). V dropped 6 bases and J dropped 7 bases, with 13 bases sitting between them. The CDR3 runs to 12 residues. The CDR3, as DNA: TGTGCCAGCAGTTCAGGGGTCTGGGAGCAGTACTTC. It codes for CASSSGVWEQYF.

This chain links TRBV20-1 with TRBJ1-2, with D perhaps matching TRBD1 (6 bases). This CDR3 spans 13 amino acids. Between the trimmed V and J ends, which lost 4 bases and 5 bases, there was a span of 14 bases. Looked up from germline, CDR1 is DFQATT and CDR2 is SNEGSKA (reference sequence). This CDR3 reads CSAILTQGYGYTF. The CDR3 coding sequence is TGCAGTGCTATCCTTACACAGGGTTATGGCTACACCTTC.

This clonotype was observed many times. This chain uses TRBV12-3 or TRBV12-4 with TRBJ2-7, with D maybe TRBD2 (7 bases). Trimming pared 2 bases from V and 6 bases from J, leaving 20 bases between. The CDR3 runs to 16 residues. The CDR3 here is CASSLIGGGASAEQYF. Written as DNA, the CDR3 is TGTGCCAGCAGTTTAATAGGCGGGGGCGCATCTGCCGAGCAGTACTTC.

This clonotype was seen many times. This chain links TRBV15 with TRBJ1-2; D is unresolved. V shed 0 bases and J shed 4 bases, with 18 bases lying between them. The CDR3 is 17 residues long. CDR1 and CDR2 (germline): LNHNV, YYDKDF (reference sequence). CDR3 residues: CATSREADRDRFYGYTF. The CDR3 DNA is TGTGCCACCAGCAGAGAAGCGGATCGAGACCGATTCTATGGCTACACCTTC.

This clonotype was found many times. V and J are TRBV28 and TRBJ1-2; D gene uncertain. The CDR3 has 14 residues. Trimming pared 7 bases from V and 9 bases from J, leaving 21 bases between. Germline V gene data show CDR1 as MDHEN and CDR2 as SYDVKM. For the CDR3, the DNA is TGTGCCAGCACCTCCCCGGGATCGGCTAAGAGCTACACCTTC. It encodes CASTSPGSAKSYTF.

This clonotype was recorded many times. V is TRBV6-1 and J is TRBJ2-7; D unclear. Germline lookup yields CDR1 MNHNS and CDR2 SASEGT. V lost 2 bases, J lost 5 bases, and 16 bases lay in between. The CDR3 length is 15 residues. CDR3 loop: CASSELRTAINEQYF. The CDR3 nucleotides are TGTGCCAGCAGTGAATTACGGACGGCCATCAACGAGCAGTACTTC.

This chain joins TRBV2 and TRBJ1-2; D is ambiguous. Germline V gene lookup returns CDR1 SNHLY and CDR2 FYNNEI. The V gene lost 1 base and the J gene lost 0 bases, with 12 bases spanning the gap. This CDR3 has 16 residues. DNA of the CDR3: TGTGCCAGCAGTGAAGGTGTAACGGATACTAACTATGGCTACACCTTC. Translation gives CASSEGVTDTNYGYTF.

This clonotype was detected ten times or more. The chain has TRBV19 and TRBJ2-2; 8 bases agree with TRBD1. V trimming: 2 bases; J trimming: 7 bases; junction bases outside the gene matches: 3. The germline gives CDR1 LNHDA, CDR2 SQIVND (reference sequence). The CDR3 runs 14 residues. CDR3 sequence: CASSIQGAGGELFF. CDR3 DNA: TGTGCCAGTAGTATACAGGGGGCTGGCGGGGAGCTGTTTTTT.

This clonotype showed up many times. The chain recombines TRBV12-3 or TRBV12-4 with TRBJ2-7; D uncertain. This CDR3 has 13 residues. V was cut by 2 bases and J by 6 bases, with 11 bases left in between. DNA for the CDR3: TGTGCCAGCAGTTTACTGGGTAAGCCCGAGCAGTACTTC. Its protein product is CASSLLGKPEQYF.

For the CDR3, the DNA is TGTGCCAGCAGCTCCATAGGGGGCTTCGCTGAAGCTTTCTTT. It codes for CASSSIGGFAEAFF. This rearrangement joins TRBV7-6 to TRBJ1-1; 7 nucleotides agree with TRBD1. The germline V gene has CDR1 SGHVS and CDR2 FNYEAQ. The length of the CDR3 is 14 residues. The junction had 8 bases not matched to a gene; V was cut back by 4 bases and J by 6 bases.

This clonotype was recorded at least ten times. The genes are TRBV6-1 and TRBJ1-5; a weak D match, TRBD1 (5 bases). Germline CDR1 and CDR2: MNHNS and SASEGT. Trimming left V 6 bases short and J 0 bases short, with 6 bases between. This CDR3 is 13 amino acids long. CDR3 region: CASRGDSNQPQHF. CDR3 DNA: TGTGCCAGCAGGGGGGATAGCAATCAGCCCCAGCATTTT.

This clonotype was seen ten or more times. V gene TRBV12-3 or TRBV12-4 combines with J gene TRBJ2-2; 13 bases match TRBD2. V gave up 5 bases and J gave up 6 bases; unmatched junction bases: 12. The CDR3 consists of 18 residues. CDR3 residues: CASSPRLAGGYTAGELFF. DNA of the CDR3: TGTGCCAGCAGTCCCAGACTAGCGGGGGGCTACACGGCCGGGGAGCTGTTTTTT.

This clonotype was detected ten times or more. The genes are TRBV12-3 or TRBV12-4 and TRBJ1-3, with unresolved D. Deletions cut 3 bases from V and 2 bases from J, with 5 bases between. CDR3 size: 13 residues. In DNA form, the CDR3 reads TGTGCCAGCAGTTTCGGGGCTGGAAACACCATATATTTT. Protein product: CASSFGAGNTIYF.

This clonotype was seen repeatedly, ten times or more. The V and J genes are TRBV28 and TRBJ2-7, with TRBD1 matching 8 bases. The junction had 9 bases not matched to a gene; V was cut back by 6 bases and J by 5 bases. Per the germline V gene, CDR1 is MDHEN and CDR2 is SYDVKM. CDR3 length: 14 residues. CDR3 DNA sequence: TGTGCCAGCAGCTCAGGGGGCAGCATTCACGAGCAGTACTTC. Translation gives CASSSGGSIHEQYF.

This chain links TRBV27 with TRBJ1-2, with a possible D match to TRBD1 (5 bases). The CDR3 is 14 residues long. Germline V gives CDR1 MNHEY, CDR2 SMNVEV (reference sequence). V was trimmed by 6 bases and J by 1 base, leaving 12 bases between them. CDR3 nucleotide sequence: TGTGCCAGCAGCTGGGCAGGGAGTAACTATGGCTACACCTTC. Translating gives CASSWAGSNYGYTF.

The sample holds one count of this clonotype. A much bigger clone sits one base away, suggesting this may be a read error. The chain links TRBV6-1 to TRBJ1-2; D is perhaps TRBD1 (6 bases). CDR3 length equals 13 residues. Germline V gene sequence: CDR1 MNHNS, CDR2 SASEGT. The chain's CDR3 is CASTAQGFYGYSF. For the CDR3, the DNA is TGTGCCAGCACCGCGCAGGGGTTCTATGGCTACAGCTTC.

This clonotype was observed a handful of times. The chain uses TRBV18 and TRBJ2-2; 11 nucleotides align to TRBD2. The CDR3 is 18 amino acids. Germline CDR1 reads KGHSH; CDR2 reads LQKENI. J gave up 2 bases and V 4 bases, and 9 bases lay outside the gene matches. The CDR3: CASSRRLAGYTNTGELFF. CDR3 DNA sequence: TGTGCCAGCTCACGGAGACTAGCGGGGTACACCAACACCGGGGAGCTGTTTTTT.

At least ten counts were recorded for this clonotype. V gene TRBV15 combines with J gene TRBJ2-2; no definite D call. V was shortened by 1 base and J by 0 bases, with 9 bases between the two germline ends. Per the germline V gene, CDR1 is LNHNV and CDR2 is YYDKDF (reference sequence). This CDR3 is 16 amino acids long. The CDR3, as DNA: TGTGCCACCAGCAGAGGTGGGCCCGCGAACACCGGGGAGCTGTTTTTT. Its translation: CATSRGGPANTGELFF.

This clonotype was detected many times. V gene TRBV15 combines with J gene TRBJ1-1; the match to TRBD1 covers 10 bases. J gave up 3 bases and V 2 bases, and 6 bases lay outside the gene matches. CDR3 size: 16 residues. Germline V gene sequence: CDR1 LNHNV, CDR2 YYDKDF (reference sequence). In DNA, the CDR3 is TGTGCCACCAGCAGATCGAGACAGGGGGCGGACACTGAAGCTTTCTTT. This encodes CATSRSRQGADTEAFF.

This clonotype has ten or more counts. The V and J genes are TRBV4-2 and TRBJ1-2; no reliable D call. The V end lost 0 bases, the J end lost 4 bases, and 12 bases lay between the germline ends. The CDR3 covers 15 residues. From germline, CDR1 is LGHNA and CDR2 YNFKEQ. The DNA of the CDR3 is TGTGCCAGCAGCCAAGACGGAGCGCCTGGCTATGGCTACACCTTC. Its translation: CASSQDGAPGYGYTF.

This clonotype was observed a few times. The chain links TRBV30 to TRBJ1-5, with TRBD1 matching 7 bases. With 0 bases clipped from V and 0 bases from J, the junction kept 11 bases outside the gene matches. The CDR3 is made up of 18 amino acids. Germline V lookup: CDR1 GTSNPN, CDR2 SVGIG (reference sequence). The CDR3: CAWSVGTEIFYSNQPQHF. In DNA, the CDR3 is TGTGCCTGGAGTGTTGGGACAGAAATTTTTTATAGCAATCAGCCCCAGCATTTT.

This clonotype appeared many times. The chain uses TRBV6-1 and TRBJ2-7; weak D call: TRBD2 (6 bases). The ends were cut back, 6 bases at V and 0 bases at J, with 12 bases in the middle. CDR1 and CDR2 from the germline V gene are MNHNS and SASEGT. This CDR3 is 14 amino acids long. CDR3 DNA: TGTGCCAGCAGCCGGGACTCCCACTCCTACGAGCAGTACTTC. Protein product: CASSRDSHSYEQYF.

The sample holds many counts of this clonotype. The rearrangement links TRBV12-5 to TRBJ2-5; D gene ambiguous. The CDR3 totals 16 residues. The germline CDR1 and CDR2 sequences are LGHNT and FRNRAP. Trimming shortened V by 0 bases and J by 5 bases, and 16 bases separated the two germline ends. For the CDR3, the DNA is TGTGCTAGTGGTTTGGTGGTGGGGTTGATAGGCGAGACCCAGTACTTC. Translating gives CASGLVVGLIGETQYF.

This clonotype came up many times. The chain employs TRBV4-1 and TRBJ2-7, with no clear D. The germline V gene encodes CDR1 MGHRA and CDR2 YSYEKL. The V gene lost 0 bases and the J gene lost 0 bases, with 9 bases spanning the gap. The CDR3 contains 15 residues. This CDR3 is CASSQDRAVSYEQYF. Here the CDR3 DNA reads TGCGCCAGCAGCCAAGATAGAGCTGTCTCCTACGAGCAGTACTTC.

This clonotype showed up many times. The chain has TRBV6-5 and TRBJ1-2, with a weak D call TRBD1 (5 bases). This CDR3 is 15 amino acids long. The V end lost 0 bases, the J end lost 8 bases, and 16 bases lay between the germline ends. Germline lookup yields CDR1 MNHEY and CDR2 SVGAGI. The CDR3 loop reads CASSYSGEGPEGYTF. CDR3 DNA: TGTGCCAGCAGTTACTCGGGGGAAGGGCCCGAAGGCTACACCTTC.

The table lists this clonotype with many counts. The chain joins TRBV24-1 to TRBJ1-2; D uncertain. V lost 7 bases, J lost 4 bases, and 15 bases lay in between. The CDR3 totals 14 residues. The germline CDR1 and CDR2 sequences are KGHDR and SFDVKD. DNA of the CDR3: TGTGCCACCAGCCCTCAGAATATGGCCTATGGCTACACCTTC. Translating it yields CATSPQNMAYGYTF.

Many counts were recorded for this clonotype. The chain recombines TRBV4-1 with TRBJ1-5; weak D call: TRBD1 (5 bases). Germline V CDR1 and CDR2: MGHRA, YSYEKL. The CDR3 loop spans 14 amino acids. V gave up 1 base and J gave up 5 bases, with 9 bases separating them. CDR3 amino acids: CASSQVPGHQPQHF. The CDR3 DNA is TGCGCCAGCAGCCAAGTGCCAGGGCATCAGCCCCAGCATTTT.

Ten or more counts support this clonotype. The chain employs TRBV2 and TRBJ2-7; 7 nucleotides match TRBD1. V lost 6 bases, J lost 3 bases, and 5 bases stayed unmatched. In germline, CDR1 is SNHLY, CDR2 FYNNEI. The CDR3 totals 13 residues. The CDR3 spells CASSAGGSYEQYF. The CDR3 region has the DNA TGTGCCAGCAGCGCAGGGGGAAGCTACGAGCAGTACTTC. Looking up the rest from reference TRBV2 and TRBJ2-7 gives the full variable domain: EPEVTQTPSHQVTQMGQEVILRCVPISNHLYFYWYRQILGQKVEFLVSFYNNEISEKSEIFDDQFSVERPDGSNFTLKIRSTKLEDSAMYFCASSAGGSYEQYFGPGTRLTVT.